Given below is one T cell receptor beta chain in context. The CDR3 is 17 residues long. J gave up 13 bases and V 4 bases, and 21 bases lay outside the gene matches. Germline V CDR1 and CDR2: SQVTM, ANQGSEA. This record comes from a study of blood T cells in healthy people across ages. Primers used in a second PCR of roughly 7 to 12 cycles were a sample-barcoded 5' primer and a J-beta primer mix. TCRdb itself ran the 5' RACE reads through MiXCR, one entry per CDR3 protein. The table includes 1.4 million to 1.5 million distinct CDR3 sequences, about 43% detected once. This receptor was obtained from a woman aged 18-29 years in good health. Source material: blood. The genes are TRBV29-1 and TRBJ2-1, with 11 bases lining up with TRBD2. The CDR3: CSVVRASGGTNQETQFF. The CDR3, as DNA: TGCAGCGTTGTGAGGGCTAGCGGGGGGACCAACCAAGAGACCCAGTTCTTC.